Listed below are T cell receptor beta chains from one sample, sequenced in a study of cytomegalovirus exposure and HLA in healthy donors. Assay used: immunoSEQ multiplex PCR; TCRdb lists only in-frame clones, some missing. There are 150,000 to 200,000 clones in the sample; about three quarters occur only once, and around 7% lies in the top ten. Sample: PBMCs. These receptors were collected from a woman in her thirties or forties in good health and CMV-seropositive. Both conserved end residues are part of each CDR3. Fields, in order: D gene, clone size, V gene, J gene, CDR3 DNA, CDR3 protein. A D gene is named only where the DNA matches it firmly. Not every row has a clone size; where given, it reads once, few, many or a size class.

D: -
size: few
V: TRBV6-1
J: TRBJ1-5
DNA: TGTGCCAGCAGTGAAACCTATAGCAATCAGCCCCAGCATTTT
CDR3: CASSETYSNQPQHF

D: TRBD1
size: -
V: TRBV5-1
J: TRBJ2-6
DNA: TGCGCCAGCAGCTTGGAGGGGGTGGGGCAGGGGGCGTTCGGGGCCAACGTCCTGACTTTC
CDR3: CASSLEGVGQGAFGANVLTF

D: -
size: -
V: TRBV6-1
J: TRBJ1-2
DNA: TGTGCCAGCAGTGAAGTTCAGGGTCGGGACTATGGCTACACCTTC
CDR3: CASSEVQGRDYGYTF

D: TRBD1
size: once
V: TRBV5-4
J: TRBJ1-3
DNA: TGTGCCAGCAGCTTGGAGACAGGGGTCGGAAACACCATATATTTT
CDR3: CASSLETGVGNTIYF

D: -
size: -
V: TRBV19
J: TRBJ1-5
DNA: TGTGCCAGTAGTTGGGACTATAGCAATCAGCCCCAGCATTTT
CDR3: CASSWDYSNQPQHF

D: -
size: -
V: TRBV30
J: TRBJ2-7
DNA: TGTGCCTCAGCGGACGGATCCTACGAGCAGTACTTC
CDR3: CASADGSYEQYF

D: TRBD1
size: few
V: TRBV30
J: TRBJ1-2
DNA: TGTGCCCAACCGGGACAGGGGAACTATGGCTACACCTTC
CDR3: CAQPGQGNYGYTF

D: TRBD2
size: -
V: TRBV6-5
J: TRBJ2-7
DNA: TGTGCCACTAGGATTCTAGCGGGGGGCTCCTACGAGCAGTACTTC
CDR3: CATRILAGGSYEQYF

D: -
size: -
V: TRBV4-1
J: TRBJ1-1
DNA: TGCGCCAGCAGCCAAGTTAGGGGCACTGAAGCTTTCTTT
CDR3: CASSQVRGTEAFF

D: -
size: -
V: TRBV30
J: TRBJ2-3
DNA: TGTGCCTGGGGCGCAGGGGTCCACCCAGATACGCAGTATTTT
CDR3: CAWGAGVHPDTQYF

D: TRBD1
size: -
V: TRBV28
J: TRBJ2-7
DNA: TGTGCCAGCTCCCTCGACAGGGGCCGTACCTACGAGCAGTACTTC
CDR3: CASSLDRGRTYEQYF

D: -
size: -
V: TRBV29-1
J: TRBJ1-2
DNA: TGCAGCGTCCTAGAGGGAGCTGGCTACACCTTC
CDR3: CSVLEGAGYTF

D: TRBD2
size: -
V: TRBV18
J: TRBJ2-2
DNA: TGTGCCAGCTCACCACGAGAACCCGGGACTAGCGGCGGGGAGCTGTTTTTT
CDR3: CASSPREPGTSGGELFF

D: -
size: -
V: TRBV10-2
J: TRBJ2-1
DNA: TGCGCCAGCACGGGGGACAATGAGCAGTTCTTC
CDR3: CASTGDNEQFF

D: -
size: -
V: TRBV6-4
J: TRBJ1-2
DNA: TGTGCCAGCAGTTCGGGGAAACAGCATGGCTACACCTTC
CDR3: CASSSGKQHGYTF

D: -
size: -
V: TRBV27
J: TRBJ2-3
DNA: TGTGCCAGCAGTTTAATGAGGACAGATACGCAGTATTTT
CDR3: CASSLMRTDTQYF

D: TRBD1
size: -
V: TRBV7-2
J: TRBJ1-2
DNA: TGTGCCAGCGCCAATCAGAGGACAGGGGGGGATAACTATGGCTACACCTTC
CDR3: CASANQRTGGDNYGYTF

D: TRBD2
size: -
V: TRBV19
J: TRBJ2-1
DNA: TGTGCCAGTAGCACCCTACTAGCGGAGAACAATGAGCAGTTCTTC
CDR3: CASSTLLAENNEQFF

D: TRBD2
size: -
V: TRBV27
J: TRBJ2-6
DNA: TGTGCCAGCAGTTTATTCAGCGGGGGGGCCTCTTCTGGGGCCAACGGCCTGACTTTC
CDR3: CASSLFSGGASSGANGLTF

D: -
size: -
V: TRBV6-5
J: TRBJ1-6
DNA: TGTGCCAGCAGGTCCAGTGGCAGGGAAAATTCACCCCTCCACTTT
CDR3: CASRSSGRENSPLHF

D: -
size: once
V: TRBV7-2
J: TRBJ1-6
DNA: TGTGCCAGCCTCGGGAGCTCCTATAATTCACCCCTCCACTTT
CDR3: CASLGSSYNSPLHF

D: -
size: -
V: TRBV5-4
J: TRBJ2-6
DNA: TGTGCCAGCAGCTTGTGGGCAGGGCTATCTGGGGCCAACGGCCTGACTTTC
CDR3: CASSLWAGLSGANGLTF

D: -
size: once
V: TRBV7-2
J: TRBJ1-4
DNA: TGTGCCAGCAGCTTAGGGACATATGAAAAACTGTTTTTT
CDR3: CASSLGTYEKLFF

D: -
size: -
V: TRBV9
J: TRBJ2-2
DNA: TGTGCCAGCAGCGTTAATGTCGGGGAGCTGTTTTTT
CDR3: CASSVNVGELFF

D: -
size: -
V: TRBV7-8
J: TRBJ2-2
DNA: TGTGCCAGCAGCACCCGACTGCCTAGATTAAACACCGGGGAGCTGTTTTTT
CDR3: CASSTRLPRLNTGELFF

D: TRBD1
size: -
V: TRBV2
J: TRBJ1-2
DNA: TGTGCCAGCAGGTCAGACAGCCGGGACAGCGGCTATGGCTACACCTTC
CDR3: CASRSDSRDSGYGYTF

D: TRBD2
size: few
V: TRBV7-6
J: TRBJ2-1
DNA: TGTGCCAGCAGGAAACTAGCGGGTGAGCAGTTCTTC
CDR3: CASRKLAGEQFF

D: TRBD1
size: few
V: TRBV6-5
J: TRBJ1-1
DNA: TGTGCCAGCACCCCAGGGACAGGGGTTTTTGAAGCTTTCTTT
CDR3: CASTPGTGVFEAFF

D: -
size: -
V: TRBV6-5
J: TRBJ2-1
DNA: TGTGCCAGCAGTCGCGACAATGAGCAGTTCTTC
CDR3: CASSRDNEQFF

D: TRBD1
size: few
V: TRBV2
J: TRBJ1-1
DNA: TGTGCCAGCACGGTTGGACAGGGGTTGGCGGAGGGCACTGAAGCTTTCTTT
CDR3: CASTVGQGLAEGTEAFF

D: -
size: -
V: TRBV19
J: TRBJ1-4
DNA: TGTGCCAGTAGTATATCAGTGGGAGGCAATGAAAAACTGTTTTTT
CDR3: CASSISVGGNEKLFF

D: -
size: -
V: TRBV13
J: TRBJ1-1
DNA: TGTGCCAGCAGCCTGTCAGGGTATACTGAAGCTTTCTTT
CDR3: CASSLSGYTEAFF

D: -
size: -
V: TRBV4-2
J: TRBJ1-5
DNA: TGTGCCAGCAGCCAATCGACCAGGAGCAATCAGCCCCAGCATTTT
CDR3: CASSQSTRSNQPQHF

D: -
size: -
V: TRBV9
J: TRBJ2-1
DNA: TGTGCCAGCAGCGTAGTTGATATTGGCAGGCAGTTCTTC
CDR3: CASSVVDIGRQFF

D: TRBD1
size: few
V: TRBV11-2
J: TRBJ2-7
DNA: TGTGCCAGCACCCAAGGACAGGGTTGGGACGAGCAGTACTTC
CDR3: CASTQGQGWDEQYF

D: TRBD2
size: -
V: TRBV5-1
J: TRBJ2-2
DNA: TGCGCCAGCAGCCCAGAACTAAGCGGGGGAACCGGGGAGCTGTTTTTT
CDR3: CASSPELSGGTGELFF

D: TRBD2
size: few
V: TRBV9
J: TRBJ2-5
DNA: TGTGCCAGCAGCGCAGATAGCGGGGGCCAAGAGACCCAGTACTTC
CDR3: CASSADSGGQETQYF

D: -
size: -
V: TRBV30
J: TRBJ2-3
DNA: TGTGCCTGGAGCGGGGGGCCAACAGATACGCAGTATTTT
CDR3: CAWSGGPTDTQYF

D: -
size: -
V: TRBV19
J: TRBJ1-6
DNA: TGTGCCAGTACAGCGGGCGACTATAATTCACCCCTCCACTTT
CDR3: CASTAGDYNSPLHF

D: -
size: -
V: TRBV7-9
J: TRBJ1-2
DNA: TGTGCCAGCAGCCCGGACAGCCCCTATGGCTACACCTTC
CDR3: CASSPDSPYGYTF

D: -
size: many
V: TRBV2
J: TRBJ1-2
DNA: TGTGCCAGCAGAGAGGACTCACTAAACTATGGCTACACCTTC
CDR3: CASREDSLNYGYTF

D: -
size: -
V: TRBV11-2
J: TRBJ2-4
DNA: TGTGCCAGCAGCCCAGGCCGGGGTTCAGATAACATTCAGTACTTC
CDR3: CASSPGRGSDNIQYF

D: -
size: -
V: TRBV6-5
J: TRBJ1-1
DNA: TGTGCCAGCAGTCCGAACGGGAGGGAGAGAACTGAAGCTTTCTTT
CDR3: CASSPNGRERTEAFF

D: -
size: -
V: TRBV7-9
J: TRBJ2-5
DNA: TGTTCCAGCGCCTCCGGGGAAGAACCGTACCAAGAGACCCAGTACTTC
CDR3: CSSASGEEPYQETQYF

D: TRBD1
size: -
V: TRBV10-3
J: TRBJ2-6
DNA: TGTGCCATCAGCAAACAGGGGGCATCTTCTGGGGCCAACGTCCTGACTTTC
CDR3: CAISKQGASSGANVLTF

D: TRBD1
size: -
V: TRBV15
J: TRBJ1-2
DNA: TGTGCCACCAGCAGAGATCTTGTTGGGACAGGGGGCAGTTACACCTTC
CDR3: CATSRDLVGTGGSYTF

D: -
size: -
V: TRBV15
J: TRBJ1-1
DNA: TGTGCCACCAGCAGAGAAGGGGCCAGGGGGAACACTGAAGCTTTCTTT
CDR3: CATSREGARGNTEAFF

D: -
size: once
V: TRBV19
J: TRBJ2-7
DNA: TGTGCCAGTAGTATAAAAGGGGCTACCTCCTACGAGCAGTACTTC
CDR3: CASSIKGATSYEQYF

D: -
size: -
V: TRBV10-3
J: TRBJ1-2
DNA: TGTGCCATCAGTGAGTCCAGATCACAGGGAAACTATGGCTACACCTTC
CDR3: CAISESRSQGNYGYTF

D: TRBD2
size: -
V: TRBV10-3
J: TRBJ2-1
DNA: TGTGCCATCAGTGAGCTTAGCGGGGGAGATGGTGAGCAGTTCTTC
CDR3: CAISELSGGDGEQFF

D: TRBD1
size: -
V: TRBV19
J: TRBJ2-6
DNA: TGTGCCAGCTCGACAGGGGGCGCCTCTGGGGCCAACGTCCTGACTTTC
CDR3: CASSTGGASGANVLTF

D: -
size: once
V: TRBV10-3
J: TRBJ2-1
DNA: TGTGCCATCAGCGGCTCCTACAATGAGCAGTTCTTC
CDR3: CAISGSYNEQFF

D: TRBD1
size: once
V: TRBV5-6
J: TRBJ2-5
DNA: TGTGCCAGCAGCCGGACAGGGGGTTGGGAGACCCAGTACTTC
CDR3: CASSRTGGWETQYF

D: TRBD1
size: many
V: TRBV6-6
J: TRBJ1-6
DNA: TGTGCCAGCACCAACGAAAGGGGGCGAAAAGAGGGGGCCCTCCACTTT
CDR3: CASTNERGRKEGALHF

D: TRBD2
size: -
V: TRBV11-1
J: TRBJ2-3
DNA: TGTGCCAGCAGCGTTGGGTCTAGCGGCCGCACAGATACGCAGTATTTT
CDR3: CASSVGSSGRTDTQYF

D: -
size: -
V: TRBV4-1
J: TRBJ1-1
DNA: TGCGCCAGCAGCCAAGAGGGTCCGCTAGGCCAAGCTTTCTTT
CDR3: CASSQEGPLGQAFF

D: TRBD2
size: once
V: TRBV6-6
J: TRBJ2-2
DNA: TGTGCCAGCACCGATCCTAGCGGGGGTTTCACCGGGGAGCTGTTTTTT
CDR3: CASTDPSGGFTGELFF

D: TRBD2
size: once
V: TRBV11-2
J: TRBJ2-2
DNA: TGTGCCAGCAGCCCCACCGGGGGGGCGTTTTGGACCGGGGAGCTGTTTTTT
CDR3: CASSPTGGAFWTGELFF

D: TRBD1
size: -
V: TRBV6-6
J: TRBJ2-2
DNA: TGTGCCAGCAGCGTTTTAAGGGGGCAGACCGGGGAGCTGTTTTTT
CDR3: CASSVLRGQTGELFF